This TCR beta chain was captured by sequencing in a study of T cells in Graves' hyperthyroidism and ophthalmopathy. RNA transcripts gave rise to amplified TCR beta CDR3 regions. Carried out on the TCR CDR3, a first-round RT-PCR used the HTBI primer set. TCRdb ran MiXCR on the multiplex PCR reads and lists one entry per CDR3 protein. Of a few hundred thousand distinct CDR3 sequences in the sample, around 45% were seen once. Germline V gene data show CDR1 as LNHNV and CDR2 as YYDKDF (reference sequence). The CDR3 spans 15 residues. No progression to ophthalmopathy during 18 months of follow-up defined stable disease. Clinical symptoms, serum thyroxine, TRAb, thyroid ultrasound and orbital computed tomography informed diagnoses. The sample holds many counts of this clonotype. The antigen remains undetermined. A much larger clone differs by one base, so this may be a read error. Study-level points and caveats: Peripheral blood also featured most of the thyroid clonotypes expanded above 0.001.

The sequence came from a woman under 30 with Graves' hyperthyroidism. The chain joins TRBV15 to TRBJ2-7, with TRBD2 matching 8 bases. Sequenced: peripheral blood or thyroid tissue (not recorded which). The CDR3 sequence is CATGRKRERTYEQYF. CDR3 nucleotide sequence: TGTGCCACCGGCAGGAAGCGGGAGAGGACCTACGAGCAGTACTTC.